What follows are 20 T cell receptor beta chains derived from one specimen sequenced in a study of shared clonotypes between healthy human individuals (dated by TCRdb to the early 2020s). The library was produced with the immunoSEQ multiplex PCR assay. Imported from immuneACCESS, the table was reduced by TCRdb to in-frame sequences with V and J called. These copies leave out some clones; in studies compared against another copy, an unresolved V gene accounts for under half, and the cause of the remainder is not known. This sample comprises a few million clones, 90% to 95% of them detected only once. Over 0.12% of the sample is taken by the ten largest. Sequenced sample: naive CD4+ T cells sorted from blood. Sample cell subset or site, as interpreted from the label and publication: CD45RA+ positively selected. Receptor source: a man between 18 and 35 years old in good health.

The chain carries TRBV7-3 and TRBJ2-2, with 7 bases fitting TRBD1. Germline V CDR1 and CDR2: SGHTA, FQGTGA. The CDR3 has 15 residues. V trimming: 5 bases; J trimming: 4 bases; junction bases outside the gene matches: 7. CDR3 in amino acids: CASSLNTGVTGELFF. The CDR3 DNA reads TGTGCCAGCAGCCTTAATACAGGGGTCACCGGGGAGCTGTTTTTT. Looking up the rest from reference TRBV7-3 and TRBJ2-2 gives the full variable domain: GAGVSQTPSNKVTEKGKYVELRCDPISGHTALYWYRQSLGQGPEFLIYFQGTGAADDSGLPNDRFFAVRPEGSVSTLKIQRTERGDSAVYLCASSLNTGVTGELFFGEGSRLTVL.

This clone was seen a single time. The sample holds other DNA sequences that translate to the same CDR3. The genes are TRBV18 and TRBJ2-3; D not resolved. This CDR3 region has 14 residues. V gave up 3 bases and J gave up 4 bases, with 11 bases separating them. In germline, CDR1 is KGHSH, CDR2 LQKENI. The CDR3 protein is CASSPPGQADTQYF. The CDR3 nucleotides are TGTGCCAGCTCACCTCCGGGTCAGGCAGATACGCAGTATTTT.

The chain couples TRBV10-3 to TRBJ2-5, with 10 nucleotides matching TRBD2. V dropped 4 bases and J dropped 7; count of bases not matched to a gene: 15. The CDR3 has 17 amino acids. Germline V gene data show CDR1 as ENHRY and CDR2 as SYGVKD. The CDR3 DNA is TGTGCCATCAGTGGGGGGATAGCGGGAGGACTTGGTGGGACCCAGTACTTC. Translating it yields CAISGGIAGGLGGTQYF.

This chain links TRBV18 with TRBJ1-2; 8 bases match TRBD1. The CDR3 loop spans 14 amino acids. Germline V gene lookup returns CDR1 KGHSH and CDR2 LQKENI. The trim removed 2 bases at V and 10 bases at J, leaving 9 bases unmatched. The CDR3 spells CASSPGTGLAYYTF. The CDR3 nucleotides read TGTGCCAGCTCACCAGGGACAGGACTTGCGTACTACACCTTC.

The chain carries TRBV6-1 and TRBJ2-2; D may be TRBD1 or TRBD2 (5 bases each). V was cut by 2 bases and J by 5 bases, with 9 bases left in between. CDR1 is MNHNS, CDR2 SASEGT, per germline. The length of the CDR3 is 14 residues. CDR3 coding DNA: TGTGCCAGCAGTGAATCCGGGGCGACCGGGGAGCTGTTTTTT. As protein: CASSESGATGELFF.

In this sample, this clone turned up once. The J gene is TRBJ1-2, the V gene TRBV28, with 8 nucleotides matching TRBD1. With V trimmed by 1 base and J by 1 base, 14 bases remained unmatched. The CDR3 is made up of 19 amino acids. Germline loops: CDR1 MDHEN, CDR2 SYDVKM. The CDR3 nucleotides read TGTGCCAGCAGTTTATTTAGAGAAGGGCGGGACAGGAGTAACTATGGCTACACCTTC. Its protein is CASSLFREGRDRSNYGYTF.

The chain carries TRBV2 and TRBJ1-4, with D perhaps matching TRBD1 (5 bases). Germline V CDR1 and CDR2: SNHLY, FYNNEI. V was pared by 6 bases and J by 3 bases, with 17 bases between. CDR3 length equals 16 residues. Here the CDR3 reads CASSQGSRPANEKLFF. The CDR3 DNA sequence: TGTGCCAGCAGCCAGGGATCCCGACCAGCTAATGAAAAACTGTTTTTT.

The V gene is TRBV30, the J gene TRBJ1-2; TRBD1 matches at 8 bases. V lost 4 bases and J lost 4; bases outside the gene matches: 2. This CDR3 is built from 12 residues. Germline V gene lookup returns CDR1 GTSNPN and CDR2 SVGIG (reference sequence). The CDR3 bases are TGTGCCTGGAATACAGGGGGCTATGGCTACACCTTC. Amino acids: CAWNTGGYGYTF.

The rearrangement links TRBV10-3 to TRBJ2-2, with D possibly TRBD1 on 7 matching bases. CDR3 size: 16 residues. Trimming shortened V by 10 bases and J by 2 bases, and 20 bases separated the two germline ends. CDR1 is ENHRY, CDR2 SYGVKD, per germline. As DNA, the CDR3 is TGTGCCACAGGATCGAGACAGGGAGGTAACACCGGGGAGCTGTTTTTT. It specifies CATGSRQGGNTGELFF.

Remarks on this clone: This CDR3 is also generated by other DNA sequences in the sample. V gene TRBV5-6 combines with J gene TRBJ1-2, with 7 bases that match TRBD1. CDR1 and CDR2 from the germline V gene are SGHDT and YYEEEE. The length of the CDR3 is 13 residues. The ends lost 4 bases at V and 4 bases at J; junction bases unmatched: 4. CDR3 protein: CASSLGTVYGYTF. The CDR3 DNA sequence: TGTGCCAGCAGCCTCGGGACAGTCTATGGCTACACCTTC.

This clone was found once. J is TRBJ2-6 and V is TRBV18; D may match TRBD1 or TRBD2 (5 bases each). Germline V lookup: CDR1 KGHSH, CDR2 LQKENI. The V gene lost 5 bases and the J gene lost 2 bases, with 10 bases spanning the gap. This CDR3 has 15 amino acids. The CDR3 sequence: CASSSQGPGANVLTF. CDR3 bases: TGTGCCAGCTCATCCCAGGGACCTGGGGCCAACGTCCTGACTTTC.

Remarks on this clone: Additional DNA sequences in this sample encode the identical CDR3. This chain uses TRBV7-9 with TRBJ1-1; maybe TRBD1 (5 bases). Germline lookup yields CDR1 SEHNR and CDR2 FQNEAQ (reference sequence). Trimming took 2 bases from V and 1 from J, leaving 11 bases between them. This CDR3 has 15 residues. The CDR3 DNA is TGTGCCAGCAGCTTACAGGGTATCGGGAACACTGAAGCTTTCTTT. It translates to CASSLQGIGNTEAFF.

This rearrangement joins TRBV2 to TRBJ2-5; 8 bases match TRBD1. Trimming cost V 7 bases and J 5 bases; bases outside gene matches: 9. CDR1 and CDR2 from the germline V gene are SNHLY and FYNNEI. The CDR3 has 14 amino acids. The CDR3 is CASKGRGRGETQYF. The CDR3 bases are TGTGCCAGCAAGGGCAGGGGGCGAGGGGAGACCCAGTACTTC.

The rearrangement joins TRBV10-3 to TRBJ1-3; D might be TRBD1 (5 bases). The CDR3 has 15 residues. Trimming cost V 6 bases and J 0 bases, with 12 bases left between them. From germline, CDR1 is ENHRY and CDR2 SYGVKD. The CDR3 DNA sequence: TGTGCCATCAGAGATCCGGGGACCTCTGGAAACACCATATATTTT. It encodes CAIRDPGTSGNTIYF.

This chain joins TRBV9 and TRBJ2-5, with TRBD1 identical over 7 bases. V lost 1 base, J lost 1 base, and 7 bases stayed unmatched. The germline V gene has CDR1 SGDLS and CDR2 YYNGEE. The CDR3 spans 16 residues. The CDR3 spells CASSVKWTGPQETQYF. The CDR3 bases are TGTGCCAGCAGCGTAAAATGGACAGGACCCCAAGAGACCCAGTACTTC.

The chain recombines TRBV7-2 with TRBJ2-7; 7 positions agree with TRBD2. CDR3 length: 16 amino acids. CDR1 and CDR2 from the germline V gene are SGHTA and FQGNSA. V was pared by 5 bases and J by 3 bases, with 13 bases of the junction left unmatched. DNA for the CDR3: TGTGCCAGCAGCCTCCGCGGTAGCGGGTTCAACTACGAGCAGTACTTC. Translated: CASSLRGSGFNYEQYF.

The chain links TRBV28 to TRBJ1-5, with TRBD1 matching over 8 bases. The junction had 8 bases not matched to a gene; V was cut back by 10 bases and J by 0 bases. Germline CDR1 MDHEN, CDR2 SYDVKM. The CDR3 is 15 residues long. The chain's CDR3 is CAIRQGTYSNQPQHF. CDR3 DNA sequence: TGTGCCATCAGACAGGGGACGTATAGCAATCAGCCCCAGCATTTT. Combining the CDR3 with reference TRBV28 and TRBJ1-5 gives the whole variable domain DVKVTQSSRYLVKRTGEKVFLECVQDMDHENMFWYRQDPGLGLRLIYFSYDVKMKEKGDIPEGYSVSREKKERFSLILESASTNQTSMYLCAIRQGTYSNQPQHFGDGTRLSIL.

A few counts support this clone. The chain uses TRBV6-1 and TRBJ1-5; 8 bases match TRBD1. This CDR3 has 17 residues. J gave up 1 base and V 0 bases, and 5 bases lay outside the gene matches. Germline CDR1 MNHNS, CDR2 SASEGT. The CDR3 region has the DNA TGTGCCAGCAGTGAAGCGCATCGACAGGGGAGCAATCAGCCCCAGCATTTT. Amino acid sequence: CASSEAHRQGSNQPQHF.

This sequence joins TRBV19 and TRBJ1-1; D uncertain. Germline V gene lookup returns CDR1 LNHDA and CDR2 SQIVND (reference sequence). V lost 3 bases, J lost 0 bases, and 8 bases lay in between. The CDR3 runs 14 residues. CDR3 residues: CASSIQIMNTEAFF. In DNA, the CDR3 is TGTGCCAGTAGTATCCAGATTATGAACACTGAAGCTTTCTTT.

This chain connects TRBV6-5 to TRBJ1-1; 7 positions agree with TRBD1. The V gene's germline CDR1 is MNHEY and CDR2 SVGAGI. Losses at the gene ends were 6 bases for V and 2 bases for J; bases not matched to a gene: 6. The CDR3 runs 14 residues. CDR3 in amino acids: CASRDTGVNTEAFF. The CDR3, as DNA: TGTGCCAGCAGAGATACAGGGGTTAACACTGAAGCTTTCTTT.